This T cell receptor (beta chain) was sequenced in a study of T cells in Graves' hyperthyroidism and ophthalmopathy. Disease duration under 2 months; hyperthyroidism patients were aged 18 to 65. This clonotype showed up many times. Per the germline V gene, CDR1 is MDHEN and CDR2 is SYDVKM. V shed 8 bases and J shed 0 bases, with 20 bases lying between them. This CDR3 comprises 17 residues. Regions amplified from RNA transcripts were the TCR beta CDR3 regions. A first-round RT-PCR of the TCR CDR3 used the HTBI primer set. MiXCR, applied by TCRdb to the multiplex PCR reads, yields one record per CDR3 protein. The table includes about 400,000 distinct CDR3 sequences, approximately 15% detected once.

V is TRBV28 and J is TRBJ2-1; D is uncertain. Sequenced sample: blood. This clonotype was obtained from a woman aged 25 to 39 with Graves' hyperthyroidism. CDR3 sequence (DNA): TGTGCCAGCGGCGGCAGCATTAAGGAGATCTCCTACAATGAGCAGTTCTTC. Amino acids: CASGGSIKEISYNEQFF.